The rows below give T cell receptor beta chains drawn from one sample of a study of blood T cell repertoires in COVID-19. TCRdb keeps only in-frame clones here, not all; method: immunoSEQ multiplex PCR. The profile shows roughly 200,000 clones, roughly 87% of them singletons. Sequenced material: PBMCs or T cells enriched from blood (not recorded which). The receptors stem from a young man with acute COVID-19. The CDR3 runs from the conserved cysteine through the conserved F or W. The order of the fields is V gene, J gene, D gene, clone size, CDR3 protein, CDR3 DNA. A D gene is named only where the DNA matches it firmly. The size of a clone is reported for some rows only, either as once, few or many, or as a class for expanded clones.

V: TRBV28; J: TRBJ2-7; D: .; size: .; CDR3: CASSLSLGTAGWDEQYF; DNA: TGTGCCAGCAGTTTATCGCTAGGGACTGCAGGTTGGGACGAGCAGTACTTC
V: TRBV21-1; J: TRBJ1-5; D: .; size: .; CDR3: CASSGREKVGAPQHF; DNA: TGTGCCAGCAGCGGGCGGGAGAAAGTAGGGGCGCCCCAGCATTTT
V: TRBV27; J: TRBJ2-2; D: TRBD2; size: .; CDR3: CASSPLTSGSTDTGELFF; DNA: TGTGCCAGCAGTCCATTGACTAGCGGGAGTACCGACACCGGGGAGCTGTTTTTT
V: TRBV2; J: TRBJ2-7; D: TRBD1; size: .; CDR3: CASSRGTGTGEQYF; DNA: TGTGCCAGCAGTCGAGGGACAGGGACGGGCGAGCAGTACTTC
V: TRBV27; J: TRBJ1-1; D: .; size: once; CDR3: CASSPGTMNTEAFF; DNA: TGTGCCAGCAGCCCCGGGACAATGAACACTGAAGCTTTCTTT
V: TRBV6-1; J: TRBJ1-4; D: .; size: .; CDR3: CASSARVEQPTNEKLFF; DNA: TGTGCCAGCAGTGCACGCGTCGAACAGCCAACTAATGAAAAACTGTTTTTT
V: TRBV7-9; J: TRBJ2-1; D: .; size: once; CDR3: CASSTTGSNEQFF; DNA: TGTGCCAGCAGCACCACAGGGTCCAATGAGCAGTTCTTC
V: TRBV7-9; J: TRBJ1-4; D: TRBD1; size: .; CDR3: CASSLGPRQGNEKLFF; DNA: TGTGCCAGCAGCTTAGGCCCAAGACAGGGAAATGAAAAACTGTTTTTT
V: TRBV15; J: TRBJ1-4; D: TRBD1; size: .; CDR3: CATSRDRGHEKLFF; DNA: TGTGCCACCAGCAGAGACAGGGGGCATGAAAAACTGTTTTTT
V: TRBV5-1; J: TRBJ2-5; D: TRBD2; size: .; CDR3: CASSLIRGGQETQYF; DNA: TGCGCCAGCAGCTTGATTCGCGGGGGACAAGAGACCCAGTACTTC
V: TRBV2; J: TRBJ1-2; D: TRBD1; size: .; CDR3: CASTLRPRQGANYGYTF; DNA: TGTGCCAGCACCCTACGCCCCCGACAGGGGGCTAACTATGGCTACACCTTC
V: TRBV14; J: TRBJ2-7; D: .; size: .; CDR3: CASSQVNRVEQYF; DNA: TGTGCCAGCAGCCAGGTAAACAGGGTCGAGCAGTACTTC
V: TRBV10-3; J: TRBJ1-6; D: .; size: .; CDR3: CAISDMQGMYNSPLHF; DNA: TGTGCCATCAGTGACATGCAGGGGATGTATAATTCACCCCTCCACTTT
V: TRBV3-1/TRBV3-2; J: TRBJ2-5; D: .; size: .; CDR3: CASRKTRQETQYF; DNA: TGTGCCAGCAGAAAGACTCGTCAAGAGACCCAGTACTTC
V: TRBV4-2; J: TRBJ2-1; D: .; size: .; CDR3: CASSQAPRGGGAPEQFF; DNA: TGTGCCAGCAGCCAAGCCCCACGGGGCGGGGGCGCGCCTGAGCAGTTCTTC
V: TRBV6-5; J: TRBJ2-7; D: TRBD2; size: .; CDR3: CASSYKGLAVFYEQYF; DNA: TGTGCCAGCAGTTACAAGGGGCTAGCGGTATTCTACGAGCAGTACTTC
V: TRBV6-1; J: TRBJ2-3; D: TRBD2; size: .; CDR3: CASSESAGGTDTQYF; DNA: TGTGCCAGCAGTGAATCAGCGGGAGGAACAGATACGCAGTATTTT
V: TRBV23-1; J: TRBJ1-2; D: .; size: .; CDR3: CASSQLGGYYGYTF; DNA: TGCGCCAGCAGTCAATTGGGAGGGTACTATGGCTACACCTTC
V: TRBV6-1; J: TRBJ1-3; D: .; size: .; CDR3: CASSEQGIGDTIYF; DNA: TGTGCCAGCAGTGAACAGGGCATTGGGGACACCATATATTTT
V: TRBV14; J: TRBJ1-2; D: .; size: .; CDR3: CASSQDPRTDNYGYTF; DNA: TGTGCCAGCAGCCAAGATCCCCGCACTGATAACTATGGCTACACCTTC
V: TRBV18; J: TRBJ2-1; D: .; size: .; CDR3: CASSPGDYGSYNEQFF; DNA: TGTGCCAGCTCACCCGGAGATTATGGCTCCTACAATGAGCAGTTCTTC
V: TRBV2; J: TRBJ1-2; D: TRBD1; size: .; CDR3: CASSERGQGLSGYTF; DNA: TGTGCCAGCAGTGAAAGAGGACAGGGTTTAAGCGGCTACACCTTC
V: TRBV3-1/TRBV3-2; J: TRBJ2-2; D: TRBD2; size: .; CDR3: CASSQGLAGYTGELFF; DNA: TGTGCCAGCAGCCAAGGGCTAGCGGGGTACACCGGGGAGCTGTTTTTT
V: TRBV6-5; J: TRBJ1-1; D: .; size: .; CDR3: CASTGRGTEAFF; DNA: TGTGCCAGCACCGGCAGGGGCACTGAAGCTTTCTTT
V: TRBV7-3; J: TRBJ2-3; D: .; size: once; CDR3: CASSSRPGETDTQYF; DNA: TGTGCCAGCAGCTCCCGCCCGGGAGAGACAGATACGCAGTATTTT
V: TRBV12-3/TRBV12-4; J: TRBJ1-2; D: .; size: .; CDR3: CASSPSGTYGYTF; DNA: TGTGCCAGCAGTCCCAGCGGTACTTATGGCTACACCTTC
V: TRBV30; J: TRBJ2-1; D: .; size: .; CDR3: CAWSRSSYNEQFF; DNA: TGTGCCTGGAGTAGGAGTTCCTACAATGAGCAGTTCTTC
V: TRBV6-5; J: TRBJ1-2; D: .; size: .; CDR3: CASSSPGLTNYGYTF; DNA: TGTGCCAGCAGTTCCCCGGGACTAACTAACTATGGCTACACCTTC
V: TRBV28; J: TRBJ1-1; D: .; size: few; CDR3: CASTAPGTEAFF; DNA: TGTGCCAGCACTGCCCCGGGTACTGAAGCTTTCTTT
V: TRBV6-5; J: TRBJ1-5; D: .; size: .; CDR3: CASSYGRDSNQPQHF; DNA: TGTGCCAGCAGTTACGGGAGGGATAGCAATCAGCCCCAGCATTTT
V: TRBV5-1; J: TRBJ1-1; D: TRBD1; size: .; CDR3: CASSLPPDRAVTEAFF; DNA: TGCGCCAGCAGCTTGCCTCCCGACAGGGCAGTCACTGAAGCTTTCTTT
V: TRBV4-2; J: TRBJ2-1; D: .; size: .; CDR3: CASSLGGYEQFF; DNA: TGTGCCAGCAGCCTAGGAGGATATGAGCAGTTCTTC
V: TRBV29-1; J: TRBJ1-1; D: TRBD1; size: .; CDR3: CSVDGAGGETEAFF; DNA: TGCAGCGTTGACGGGGCAGGGGGCGAAACTGAAGCTTTCTTT
V: TRBV4-1; J: TRBJ1-5; D: TRBD1; size: .; CDR3: CASSQDGRGFSHHQPQHF; DNA: TGCGCCAGCAGCCAAGACGGCAGGGGGTTTTCCCATCATCAGCCCCAGCATTTT
V: TRBV28; J: TRBJ2-3; D: .; size: few; CDR3: CASSRNKGRPDTQYF; DNA: TGTGCCAGCAGTCGTAATAAGGGGCGCCCAGATACGCAGTATTTT